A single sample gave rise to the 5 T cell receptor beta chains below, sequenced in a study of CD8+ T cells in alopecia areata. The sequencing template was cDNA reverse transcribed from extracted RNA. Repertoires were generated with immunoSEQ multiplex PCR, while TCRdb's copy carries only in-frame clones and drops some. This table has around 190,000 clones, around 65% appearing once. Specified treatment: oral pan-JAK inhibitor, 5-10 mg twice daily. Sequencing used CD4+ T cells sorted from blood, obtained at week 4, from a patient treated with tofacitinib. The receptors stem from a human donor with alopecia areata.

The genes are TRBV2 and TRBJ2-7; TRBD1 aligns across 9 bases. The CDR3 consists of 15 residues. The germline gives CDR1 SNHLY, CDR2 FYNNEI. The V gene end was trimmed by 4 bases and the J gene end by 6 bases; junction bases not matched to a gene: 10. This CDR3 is CASSVTGGAPREQYF. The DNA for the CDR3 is TGTGCCAGCAGTGTAACAGGGGGCGCCCCTCGCGAGCAGTACTTC. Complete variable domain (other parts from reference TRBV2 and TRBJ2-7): EPEVTQTPSHQVTQMGQEVILRCVPISNHLYFYWYRQILGQKVEFLVSFYNNEISEKSEIFDDQFSVERPDGSNFTLKIRSTKLEDSAMYFCASSVTGGAPREQYFGPGTRLTVT.

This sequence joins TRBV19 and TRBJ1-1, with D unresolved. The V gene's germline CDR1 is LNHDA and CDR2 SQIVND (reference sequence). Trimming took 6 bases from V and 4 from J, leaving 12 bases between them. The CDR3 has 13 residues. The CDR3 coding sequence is TGTGCCAGTAGCCGACGGGGTGTCACTGAAGCTTTCTTT. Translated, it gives CASSRRGVTEAFF. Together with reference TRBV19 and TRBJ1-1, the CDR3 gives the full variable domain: DGGITQSPKYLFRKEGQNVTLSCEQNLNHDAMYWYRQDPGQGLRLIYYSQIVNDFQKGDIAEGYSVSREKKESFPLTVTSAQKNPTAFYLCASSRRGVTEAFFGQGTRLTVV.

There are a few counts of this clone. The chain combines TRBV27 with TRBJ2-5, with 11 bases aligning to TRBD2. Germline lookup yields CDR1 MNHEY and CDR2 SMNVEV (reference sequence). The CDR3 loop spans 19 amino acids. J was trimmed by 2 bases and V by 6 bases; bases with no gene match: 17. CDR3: CASSQMRGGTSGAQETQYF. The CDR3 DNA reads TGTGCCAGCAGCCAGATGCGGGGGGGGACTAGCGGAGCACAAGAGACCCAGTACTTC.

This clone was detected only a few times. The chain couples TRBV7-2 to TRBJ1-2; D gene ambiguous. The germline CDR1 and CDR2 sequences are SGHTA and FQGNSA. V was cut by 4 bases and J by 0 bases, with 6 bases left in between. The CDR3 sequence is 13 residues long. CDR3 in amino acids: CASSSLANYGYTF. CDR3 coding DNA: TGTGCCAGCAGCTCGTTAGCTAACTATGGCTACACCTTC.

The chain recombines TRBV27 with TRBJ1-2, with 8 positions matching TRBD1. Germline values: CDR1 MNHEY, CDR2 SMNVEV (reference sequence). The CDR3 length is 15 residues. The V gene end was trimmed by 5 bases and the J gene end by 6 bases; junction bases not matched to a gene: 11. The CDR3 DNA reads TGTGCCAGCAGTCCGAATACCGGACAGGGTAATGGCTACACCTTC. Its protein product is CASSPNTGQGNGYTF.